This T cell receptor beta chain comes out of a study of blood T cell repertoires in COVID-19. Sequencing was performed with immunoSEQ multiplex PCR; in TCRdb, only in-frame clones are kept and a portion is missing. Of approximately 250,000 clones in the sample, over 75% were seen once. This CDR3 has 12 amino acids. Germline CDR1 and CDR2: MNHNS and SASEGT. The ends lost 2 bases at V and 9 bases at J; junction bases unmatched: 1. The sequenced sample consisted of peripheral blood. The sequence was collected from a human donor in a cohort sampled during active COVID-19. This rearrangement joins TRBV6-1 to TRBJ2-1, with 7 positions matching TRBD2. The CDR3 DNA reads TGTGCCAGCAGTGAATGGGGGGGTGAGCAGTTCTTC. It codes for CASSEWGGEQFF.